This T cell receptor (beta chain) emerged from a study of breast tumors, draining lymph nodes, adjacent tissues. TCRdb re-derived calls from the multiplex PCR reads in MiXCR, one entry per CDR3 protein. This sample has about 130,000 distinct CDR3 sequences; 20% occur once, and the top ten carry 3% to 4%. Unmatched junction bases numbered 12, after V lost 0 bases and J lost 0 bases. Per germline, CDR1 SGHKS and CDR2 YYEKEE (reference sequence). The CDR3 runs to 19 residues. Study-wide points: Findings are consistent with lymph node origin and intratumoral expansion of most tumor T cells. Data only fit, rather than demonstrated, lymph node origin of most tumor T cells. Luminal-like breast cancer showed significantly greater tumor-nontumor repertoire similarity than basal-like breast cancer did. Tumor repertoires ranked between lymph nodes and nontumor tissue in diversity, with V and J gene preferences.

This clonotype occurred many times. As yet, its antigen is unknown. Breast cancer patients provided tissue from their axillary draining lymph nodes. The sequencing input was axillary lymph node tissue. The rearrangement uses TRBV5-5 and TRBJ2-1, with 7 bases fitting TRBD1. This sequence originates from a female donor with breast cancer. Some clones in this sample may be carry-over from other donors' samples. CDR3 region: CASSLDATGSFSSYNEQFF. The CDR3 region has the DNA TGTGCCAGCAGCTTGGACGCGACAGGGTCCTTTAGCTCCTACAATGAGCAGTTCTTC.